This TCR beta chain was identified in a study of type 1 regulatory T cells. From the reads, TCRdb called clonotypes with MiXCR, one entry per CDR3 protein. The sample includes approximately 90,000 distinct CDR3 sequences, around 30% of them seen just once. The CDR3 consists of 16 residues. Germline lookup yields CDR1 SGHRS and CDR2 YFSETQ. The V gene end was trimmed by 4 bases and the J gene end by 3 bases; junction bases not matched to a gene: 9. There are a few counts of this clonotype. The clonotype comes from a human donor in good health. The specimen was CD4+ T cells, either the whole sample or a sorted fraction (not recorded which). The chain links TRBV5-1 to TRBJ1-1; 10 bases are a match to TRBD1. Here the CDR3 DNA reads TGCGCCAGCAGCGGGGAAAGACAGGGGGCGGACACTGAAGCTTTCTTT. Encoded protein: CASSGERQGADTEAFF.